The rows below give T cell receptor beta chains drawn from one sample of a study of immune cell composition in non-small cell lung cancer. The data were produced by immunoSEQ multiplex PCR, yet TCRdb's version contains in-frame clones alone and is incomplete. This sample has about 13,000 clones, with roughly 73% found just once. The material sequenced was lung tumor tissue. The receptors shown here come from a human donor with non-small cell lung cancer. The CDR3 runs from the conserved cysteine through the conserved F or W. D genes are given only for firm matches. Expanded clones get a size class; other rows say once, few or many, or leave the size out.

TGTGCCAGCAGCCCGGGACAGAGCCTAACCAAAAACATTCAGTACTTC,CASSPGQSLTKNIQYF,.,TRBD1,TRBV7-2,TRBJ2-4
TGCGCCAGCAGCAGTCGGGGTCCAGGACTAGCGGGGGAAACGAACACCGGGGAGCTGTTTTTT,CASSSRGPGLAGETNTGELFF,once,TRBD2,TRBV5-1,TRBJ2-2
TGTGCCAGCAGTGAGGGAGGGGTGAGGGGCCTCGCCTATGGCTACACCTTC,CASSEGGVRGLAYGYTF,.,.,TRBV2,TRBJ1-2
TGTGCCAGCAGCAACCCAACTAGCGGGAGAAAGTACTTC,CASSNPTSGRKYF,few,TRBD2,TRBV9,TRBJ2-7
TGTGCCAGCCGCCGGGACAGCCAAGAGACCCAGTACTTC,CASRRDSQETQYF,.,TRBD1,TRBV19,TRBJ2-5
TGTGCCAGCAGTTTCTCCAGGTTCTATGGCTACACCTTC,CASSFSRFYGYTF,.,.,TRBV28,TRBJ1-2
TGTGCCAGCAGCTTGATTGGAGGGGGCTTGGACGAGCAGTACTTC,CASSLIGGGLDEQYF,few,.,TRBV5-8,TRBJ2-7
TGTGCCAGCAGCTTAGGGACCGGGACAGGCGAAGAGACCCAGTACTTC,CASSLGTGTGEETQYF,.,TRBD1,TRBV11-3,TRBJ2-5
TGCGCCAGCAGCCAAGTCCTCCTATTCAGAACAGGGAAAGGCAAAAACATTCAGTACTTC,CASSQVLLFRTGKGKNIQYF,.,.,TRBV4-3,TRBJ2-4
TGTGCCAGCAGTGACGGGGAGGGCGGAGATACGCAGTATTTT,CASSDGEGGDTQYF,.,TRBD2,TRBV6-4,TRBJ2-3
TGTGCCAGTAACCCCCTAGGGGCCGCCAGCACAGATACGCAGTATTTT,CASNPLGAASTDTQYF,large,.,TRBV27,TRBJ2-3
TGTGCCAGCTCGCCTAGACTAGCGGGACTCCAAGAGACCCAGTACTTC,CASSPRLAGLQETQYF,.,TRBD2,TRBV18,TRBJ2-5
TGTGCCAGTAGTATTTCAGGGGGAACGACTAATGAAAAACTGTTTTTT,CASSISGGTTNEKLFF,once,TRBD1,TRBV19,TRBJ1-4
TGTGCCAGCTCCGGGGGGAGGTTTGAGATAAATCAGCCCCAGCATTTT,CASSGGRFEINQPQHF,few,.,TRBV6-4,TRBJ1-5
TGTGCCAGCACCCTCGGGGGGGCCCTCCAAGTCTTC,CASTLGGALQVF,.,TRBD2,TRBV6-1,TRBJ2-1
TGTGCCAGTAGTATCCCAGTGGCAACTAATGAAAAACTGTTTTTT,CASSIPVATNEKLFF,.,.,TRBV19,TRBJ1-4
TGTGCCAGCAGCACGGGACTAGCGGCCTACGAGCAGTACTTC,CASSTGLAAYEQYF,.,TRBD2,TRBV7-2,TRBJ2-7
TGTGCCAGTAGCCGACTAGCGGAATCCTACAATGAGCAGTTCTTC,CASSRLAESYNEQFF,.,TRBD2,TRBV19,TRBJ2-1
TGTGCCAGCTCTAACTACGGAGAAAAACTGTTTTTT,CASSNYGEKLFF,.,.,TRBV18,TRBJ1-4
TGTGCCAGCAGCATCAGGGGTGGCTATGGCTACACCTTC,CASSIRGGYGYTF,few,.,TRBV5-4,TRBJ1-2
TGTGCCAGTAGTTTTCAAGGGGGGGACTATCAGCCCCAGCATTTT,CASSFQGGDYQPQHF,.,.,TRBV19,TRBJ1-5
TGTGCCAGCAGCTTAGAACCCGGGGTCTCACCCCTCCACTTT,CASSLEPGVSPLHF,.,.,TRBV7-6,TRBJ1-6
TGTGCCAGCGTCCCGGGACTAGCGGCAACCTACGAGCAGTACTTC,CASVPGLAATYEQYF,.,TRBD2,TRBV28,TRBJ2-7
TGTGCCAGCAGCCTCTTAGAGACCCAGTACTTC,CASSLLETQYF,.,.,TRBV28,TRBJ2-5
TGTGCCAGCAGTTTCTCCGGGACAGGGTATGAAAAACTGTTTTTT,CASSFSGTGYEKLFF,few,TRBD1,TRBV28,TRBJ1-4
TGTGCCAGCAGCTTAGGGGGTAGCGGGGCGACCTACGAGCAGTACTTC,CASSLGGSGATYEQYF,.,TRBD2,TRBV7-2,TRBJ2-7
TGTGCCAGCAGCGTAGGTGGAGGAATGGAAGCTTTCTTT,CASSVGGGMEAFF,.,.,TRBV9,TRBJ1-1
TGTGCCAGTAGTATCTCTCCAGGGATGGAAAAACTGTTTTTT,CASSISPGMEKLFF,.,.,TRBV19,TRBJ1-4
TGTGCCAGCAGCCCTACGGGACAGGGGGCCCACGGGGAGCTGTTTTTT,CASSPTGQGAHGELFF,.,TRBD1,TRBV7-3,TRBJ2-2
TGTGCCAGCTTCCGGGACAGAGCCTACGAGCAGTACTTC,CASFRDRAYEQYF,.,TRBD1,TRBV5-6,TRBJ2-7
TGTGCCAGCAGCTCTTGGGGGCGAGACAGGGACTACGAGCAGTACTTC,CASSSWGRDRDYEQYF,.,TRBD1,TRBV7-9,TRBJ2-7